This T cell receptor beta chain is drawn from a study of control samples from healthy donors and cancer patients (dated by TCRdb to between 2020 and 2021). The protocol used for the library was the immunoSEQ multiplex PCR assay. In TCRdb, the immuneACCESS table is reduced to in-frame sequences with V and J assigned. These tables do not hold every clone; where another copy was compared, an unresolved V gene accounts for under half, and the others remain unexplained. Recorded for this sample are tens of thousands of clones; around 87% of them occurred a single time. Roughly a fifth of the sample is taken by the ten largest. With respect to this clone: No cognate antigen has been identified for it. Base qualities are missing; no much larger clone stands one base away.

The CDR3 starts with the cysteine, ends with the phenylalanine, and has 15 residues. Only the CDR3 part of the read is kept: 45 bases, read in frame from the first base. V is clipped by 1 base and J by 1 base, and the sequence between their germline boundaries is 7 bases long. The germline V gene supplies CDR1 MNHEY and CDR2 SVGAGI. The TCR originated in a man aged 50 to 60 in good health. The V gene is TRBV6-5 and the J gene is TRBJ2-2; D gene: possibly TRBD2, on 5 matching bases. The source material was blood. The bases read TGTGCCAGCAGTTACTGGGCGGGGAACACCGGGGAGCTGTTTTTT. Translation gives CASSYWAGNTGELFF.